What follows are 32 T cell receptor beta chains derived from one specimen sequenced in a study of blood T cell repertoires in COVID-19. TCRdb keeps only in-frame clones here, not all; method: immunoSEQ multiplex PCR. The sample shows about 40,000 clones, approximately 85% of them seen only once. Sequenced sample: peripheral blood. The receptors were gathered from a human donor in a cohort sampled during active COVID-19.

The chain joins TRBV10-3 to TRBJ2-3; TRBD2 matches 10 bases. The V segment lost 2 bases and the J segment 5 bases; nucleotides outside the gene matches: 13. Germline V gene sequence: CDR1 ENHRY, CDR2 SYGVKD. This CDR3 has 18 amino acids. CDR3 residues: CAISEPLGIAGGQDTQYF. The CDR3 nucleotides read TGTGCCATCAGTGAGCCTCTCGGGATAGCGGGGGGCCAAGATACGCAGTATTTT.

This sequence joins TRBV9 and TRBJ2-5; 11 bases fit TRBD2. Germline loops: CDR1 SGDLS, CDR2 YYNGEE. The CDR3 spans 16 residues. With 0 bases clipped from V and 5 bases from J, the junction kept 6 bases outside the gene matches. In DNA, the CDR3 is TGTGCCAGCAGCGTAGGGCTAGCGGGGGGCGGGGAGACCCAGTACTTC. This encodes CASSVGLAGGGETQYF.

CDR3 region: CSVWTGGWTEAFF. Written as DNA, the CDR3 is TGCAGCGTGTGGACAGGGGGCTGGACTGAAGCTTTCTTT. This chain joins TRBV29-1 and TRBJ1-1; TRBD1 aligns across 11 bases. The CDR3 is 13 residues long. V dropped 6 bases and J dropped 5; count of bases not matched to a gene: 5. Germline CDR1 is SQVTM and CDR2 is ANQGSEA.

The chain employs TRBV19 and TRBJ2-1; 7 bases are shared with TRBD1. V lost 3 bases, J lost 13 bases, and 12 bases stayed unmatched. The CDR3 extends over 14 amino acids. Per germline, CDR1 LNHDA and CDR2 SQIVND (reference sequence). The CDR3 is CASSIPFDRAVQFF. CDR3 DNA sequence: TGTGCCAGTAGTATTCCCTTCGACAGGGCGGTCCAGTTCTTC.

V gene TRBV5-1 combines with J gene TRBJ1-3; D gene unclear. Germline CDR1 and CDR2: SGHRS and YFSETQ. The CDR3 contains 15 residues. V lost 0 bases and J 0 bases, leaving 7 bases between the germline ends. In DNA form, the CDR3 reads TGCGCCAGCAGCTTGGGCCCGAGCTCTGGAAACACCATATATTTT. Its protein is CASSLGPSSGNTIYF.

This clone has only a few counts. The chain is built from TRBV5-1 and TRBJ1-1, with TRBD1 identical over 7 bases. J gave up 3 bases and V 4 bases, and 6 bases lay outside the gene matches. The CDR3 is 14 amino acids. Germline V gene lookup returns CDR1 SGHRS and CDR2 YFSETQ. The CDR3 DNA sequence: TGCGCCAGCAGCCTAACAGGGGAGGACACTGAAGCTTTCTTT. Translation: CASSLTGEDTEAFF.

The V and J genes are TRBV5-1 and TRBJ2-1, with no clear D. The V and J ends lost 4 bases and 5 bases respectively, with 4 bases between them. The CDR3 loop spans 11 amino acids. Germline V gene lookup returns CDR1 SGHRS and CDR2 YFSETQ. The CDR3 protein is CASSQNNEQFF. CDR3 nucleotides: TGCGCCAGCAGCCAAAACAATGAGCAGTTCTTC.

The chain couples TRBV9 to TRBJ1-4; no clear D gene. V was trimmed by 0 bases and J by 8 bases, leaving 14 bases between them. This CDR3 has 15 residues. The germline gives CDR1 SGDLS, CDR2 YYNGEE. The CDR3 spells CASSVAPASREKLFF. As DNA, the CDR3 is TGTGCCAGCAGCGTAGCCCCCGCCTCTAGGGAAAAACTGTTTTTT.

J is TRBJ2-3 and V is TRBV4-1; tentatively, D is TRBD2 (5 bases). Trimming removed 2 bases from V and 4 bases from J, with 13 bases in between. Looked up from germline, CDR1 is MGHRA and CDR2 is YSYEKL. The CDR3 has 15 amino acids. CDR3 loop: CASSQPRTEADTQYF. The CDR3, as DNA: TGCGCCAGCAGCCAACCTAGGACGGAGGCAGATACGCAGTATTTT.

A word on this clone: The junction differs from germline at one of its ends, possibly a read error. The chain uses TRBV13 and TRBJ1-2, with 11 bases identical to TRBD1. The germline CDR1 and CDR2 sequences are PRHDT and FYEKMQ (reference sequence). The CDR3 totals 14 residues. The CDR3 DNA is TGTGCCAGCAGCGTAGGACAGGGGGCTTATGGCTACACCTTC. This sequence encodes CASSVGQGAYGYTF.

This chain joins TRBV7-2 and TRBJ2-5; 10 bases map to TRBD1. V dropped 5 bases and J dropped 2; count of bases not matched to a gene: 5. Germline CDR1 reads SGHTA; CDR2 reads FQGNSA. The CDR3 totals 15 residues. CDR3 loop: CASSAPGQGQETQYF. The CDR3 nucleotides are TGTGCCAGCAGCGCCCCGGGACAGGGGCAAGAGACCCAGTACTTC.

As DNA, the CDR3 is TGTGCCAGCAGTGAATATCAGGGAACTAATGAAAAACTGTTTTTT. As protein: CASSEYQGTNEKLFF. The chain combines TRBV25-1 with TRBJ1-4; D is possibly TRBD1 (5 bases). Per germline, CDR1 MGHDK and CDR2 SYGVNS. Trimming left V 0 bases short and J 1 base short, with 6 bases between. The CDR3 runs to 15 residues.

CDR3 nucleotides: TGTGCCAGCAGCTTCTTAGCGGGGGGCACAGATACGCAGTATTTT. Protein product: CASSFLAGGTDTQYF. This rearrangement joins TRBV5-5 to TRBJ2-3, with 9 bases aligning to TRBD2. This CDR3 is 15 amino acids long. V lost 2 bases and J lost 1; bases outside the gene matches: 2. CDR1 is SGHKS, CDR2 YYEKEE, per germline (reference sequence).

This clone was seen more than once but under ten times. CDR3 sequence: CASSIRSGQGASYEQYF. In nucleotides, the CDR3 is TGTGCCAGTAGTATACGCTCAGGACAGGGCGCCTCCTACGAGCAGTACTTC. J is TRBJ2-7 and V is TRBV19, with 8 nucleotides matching TRBD1. CDR1 is LNHDA and CDR2 is SQIVND in the germline V gene (reference sequence). The CDR3 is 17 residues long. V lost 2 bases, J lost 0 bases, and 9 bases stayed unmatched.

The chain is built from TRBV7-8 and TRBJ1-5; 8 nucleotides align to TRBD1. V gave up 0 bases and J gave up 2 bases; unmatched junction bases: 6. Germline assignment: CDR1 SGHVS and CDR2 FQNEAQ. The CDR3 has 17 residues. CDR3 DNA: TGTGCCAGCAGCTTAGCCCAGGGGGCCATTCGCAATCAGCCCCAGCATTTT. This encodes CASSLAQGAIRNQPQHF.

V and J are TRBV6-5 and TRBJ2-5; 11 nucleotides agree with TRBD1. V dropped 8 bases and J dropped 5; count of bases not matched to a gene: 4. The CDR3 is 13 amino acids. Per germline, CDR1 MNHEY and CDR2 SVGAGI. The CDR3 bases are TGTGCCAGCTGGGACAGGGGGTGGGAGACCCAGTACTTC. Translating it yields CASWDRGWETQYF.

This chain uses TRBV3-1 (or the pseudogene TRBV3-2) with TRBJ1-3; D not resolved. Trimming removed 1 base at V and 8 bases at J, with 6 bases between. This CDR3 has 12 amino acids. CDR1 LGHDT and CDR2 YNNKEL come from the germline V gene (reference sequence). The CDR3: CASSQVVHTIYF. CDR3 coding DNA: TGTGCCAGCAGCCAAGTCGTTCACACCATATATTTT.

V is TRBV20-1 and J is TRBJ1-2, with a weak D call TRBD1 (6 bases). Trimming removed 3 bases from V and 1 base from J, with 12 bases in between. Per germline, CDR1 DFQATT and CDR2 SNEGSKA (reference sequence). This CDR3 spans 14 amino acids. CDR3 coding DNA: TGCAGTGCTAGTACCGGGGGGCTTAACTATGGCTACACCTTC. Amino acid sequence: CSASTGGLNYGYTF.

The V call is TRBV5-1, the J call TRBJ2-2; no firm D call. V lost 4 bases and J lost 4, with 11 bases in between. Germline V gene lookup returns CDR1 SGHRS and CDR2 YFSETQ. This CDR3 is built from 14 residues. CDR3 DNA: TGCGCCAGCAGCCCCACAATCAGCACCGGGGAGCTGTTTTTT. Amino acid sequence: CASSPTISTGELFF.

V gene TRBV10-3 combines with J gene TRBJ1-2, with D tentatively TRBD1 (6 bases). The germline gives CDR1 ENHRY, CDR2 SYGVKD. The V gene lost 10 bases and the J gene lost 7 bases, with 13 bases spanning the gap. The CDR3 contains 11 residues. CDR3 sequence reads: CATKGEGGYTF. For the CDR3, the DNA is TGTGCCACCAAGGGGGAGGGTGGCTACACCTTC.

V usage is TRBV29-1 and J usage is TRBJ1-2; D gene unclear. The CDR3 extends over 13 amino acids. The V gene's germline CDR1 is SQVTM and CDR2 ANQGSEA. V lost 2 bases and J 2 bases, leaving 9 bases between the germline ends. CDR3 sequence reads: CSVERRGNYGYTF. The CDR3 nucleotides are TGCAGCGTTGAACGTCGGGGAAACTATGGCTACACCTTC.

The J gene is TRBJ1-1, the V gene TRBV5-8, with unresolved D. Trimming shortened V by 4 bases and J by 1 base, and 14 bases separated the two germline ends. CDR3 length equals 15 residues. Germline CDR1 SGHTS, CDR2 YDEGEE. CDR3 sequence reads: CASSLLGSRNTEAFF. CDR3 sequence (DNA): TGTGCCAGCAGCCTACTCGGGAGTCGGAACACTGAAGCTTTCTTT. The full variable domain, in which reference TRBV5-8 and TRBJ1-1 provide the parts outside the CDR3, is EAGVTQSPTHLIKTRGQQATLRCSPISGHTSVYWYQQALGLGLQFLLWYDEGEERNRGNFPPRFSGRQFPNYSSELNVNALELEDSALYLCASSLLGSRNTEAFFGQGTRLTVV.

This chain uses TRBV7-3 with TRBJ2-5, with D possibly matching TRBD2 (5 bases). The length of the CDR3 is 16 residues. In germline, CDR1 is SGHTA, CDR2 FQGTGA. The V gene lost 4 bases and the J gene lost 4 bases, with 19 bases spanning the gap. CDR3 coding DNA: TGTGCCAGCAGCTCAAAAGGGAGCCGGGCGGGAGAGACCCAGTACTTC. Amino acids: CASSSKGSRAGETQYF.

The chain couples TRBV27 to TRBJ1-4; tentatively, D is TRBD1 (6 bases). Per germline, CDR1 MNHEY and CDR2 SMNVEV (reference sequence). The CDR3 consists of 14 residues. V was pared by 8 bases and J by 7 bases, with 17 bases between. The CDR3 coding sequence is TGTGCCAGCCGGGGGGCAGGCCCAAGTGAAAAACTGTTTTTT. Amino acid sequence: CASRGAGPSEKLFF.

J is TRBJ2-7 and V is TRBV7-9; 10 positions match TRBD1. Germline CDR1 is SEHNR and CDR2 is FQNEAQ (reference sequence). The CDR3 is 15 amino acids. V shed 5 bases and J 6 bases; nucleotides not matched to a gene: 10. The CDR3 loop reads CASSKHGTGDGEQYF. CDR3 DNA sequence: TGTGCCAGCAGCAAGCATGGGACAGGGGACGGCGAGCAGTACTTC.

The CDR3 is CASSLSLTDTQYF. DNA of the CDR3: TGTGCCAGCAGCTTGTCCCTTACAGATACGCAGTATTTT. The V call is TRBV7-2, the J call TRBJ2-3; D remains ambiguous. The germline V and J ends were trimmed by 3 bases and 3 bases, with 7 bases remaining between them. CDR1 is SGHTA and CDR2 is FQGNSA in the germline V gene. The CDR3 spans 13 residues.

The chain combines TRBV11-3 with TRBJ2-3, with D possibly being TRBD2 (6 bases). The CDR3 consists of 15 residues. Between the trimmed V and J ends, which lost 5 bases and 6 bases, there was a span of 18 bases. Germline CDR1 reads SGHNT; CDR2 reads YENEEA. CDR3 bases: TGTGCCAGCAGCCCCACGGGGCGGGACTCGGATACGCAGTATTTT. Its protein product is CASSPTGRDSDTQYF.

J is TRBJ1-1 and V is TRBV5-5; no reliable D call. Per germline, CDR1 SGHKS and CDR2 YYEKEE (reference sequence). The length of the CDR3 is 13 residues. V dropped 7 bases and J dropped 6 bases, with 16 bases sitting between them. The CDR3 protein is CASLAWVGPEAFF. CDR3 nucleotides: TGTGCCAGCCTAGCTTGGGTCGGGCCTGAAGCTTTCTTT.

The rearrangement links TRBV7-7 to TRBJ2-5; tentative D call: TRBD2 (5 bases). Trimming removed 2 bases from V and 2 bases from J, with 15 bases in between. This CDR3 is built from 16 residues. CDR1 SSHAT and CDR2 FNYEAQ come from the germline V gene (reference sequence). The CDR3 coding sequence is TGTGCCAGCAGCTTACAGTTACTAGAAGGACAAGAGACCCAGTACTTC. The encoded protein is CASSLQLLEGQETQYF.

This clone was counted once. The V call is TRBV5-1, the J call TRBJ2-7, with 7 bases that match TRBD1. Trimming cost V 4 bases and J 7 bases; bases outside gene matches: 14. Germline V gives CDR1 SGHRS, CDR2 YFSETQ. The CDR3 sequence is 15 residues long. The CDR3 region is CASSPGGKGASEQYF. CDR3 nucleotides: TGCGCCAGCAGCCCCGGCGGAAAGGGGGCGTCTGAGCAGTACTTC. Full variable domain (missing parts from reference TRBV5-1 and TRBJ2-7): KAGVTQTPRYLIKTRGQQVTLSCSPISGHRSVSWYQQTPGQGLQFLFEYFSETQRNKGNFPGRFSGRQFSNSRSEMNVSTLELGDSALYLCASSPGGKGASEQYFGPGTRLTVT.

The chain has TRBV10-2 and TRBJ1-1; maybe TRBD1 (5 bases). The CDR3 is 13 amino acids. V was cut by 0 bases and J by 11 bases, with 13 bases left in between. Germline CDR1 WSHSY, CDR2 SAAADI. CDR3 bases: TGCGCCAGCAGTGAGTCCTCTCAGGGTCGGGCTTTCTTT. This sequence encodes CASSESSQGRAFF.

The rearrangement uses TRBV25-1 and TRBJ1-1, with D maybe TRBD1 (6 bases). This CDR3 is built from 17 residues. Germline V CDR1 and CDR2: MGHDK, SYGVNS. Trimming removed 3 bases at V and 0 bases at J, with 17 bases between. The CDR3 loop reads CASSEGSGARMNTEAFF. The CDR3 DNA reads TGTGCCAGCAGTGAGGGATCAGGGGCTAGGATGAACACTGAAGCTTTCTTT.